The source of this T cell receptor beta chain is a study of blood T cells in healthy people across ages. Germline lookup yields CDR1 SGHTA and CDR2 FQGNSA. The length of the CDR3 is 16 residues. V lost 5 bases to trimming and J lost 2 bases, with 17 bases between them. Next came a second PCR, run for about 6 to 12 cycles, which used a sample-barcoded 5' primer along with a J-beta primer mix. TCRdb redid the calling of the 5' RACE reads with MiXCR, one entry per CDR3 protein. There are some 760,000 distinct CDR3 sequences in the sample; just under 25% occur only once, and approximately 4% lies in the top ten. The donors, all healthy, were Caucasians living in Russia, aged about 6 to 90. Ten milliliters of peripheral blood were drawn from each donor into EDTA-treated tubes. The same sample was also used in a study of T cells of mothers and their children. From that paper: Some 2.7 million TCR beta reads per child versus over 9 million per mother. Detection of persistent microchimeric T cell clones did not occur.

The clonotype originates from a boy between 10 and 17 years old in good health. The material sequenced was blood. The V gene is TRBV7-2, the J gene TRBJ2-3, with unresolved D. The CDR3 region has the DNA TGTGCCAGCAGCCTCCAGAGGAGTCTTATCACAGATACGCAGTATTTT. Protein product: CASSLQRSLITDTQYF.